These 8 T cell receptor beta chains came from one sample sequenced in a study of cytomegalovirus exposure and HLA in healthy donors. Sequencing used immunoSEQ multiplex PCR; TCRdb keeps in-frame clones, though not all of them. The data hold roughly 330,000 clones, with around 90% observed a single time. Material for sequencing was PBMCs. These receptors were obtained from a woman in her thirties in good health and CMV-seropositive.

The gene calls are TRBV11-3 and TRBJ2-1; 7 positions agree with TRBD2. Germline V gene data show CDR1 as SGHNT and CDR2 as YENEEA. The CDR3 is made up of 16 amino acids. The trim removed 1 base at V and 4 bases at J, leaving 7 bases unmatched. The CDR3 loop is CASSLVAASGYNEQFF. The CDR3 DNA sequence: TGTGCCAGCAGCTTAGTCGCGGCTAGCGGTTACAATGAGCAGTTCTTC.

CDR3 in DNA: TGTGCTAGTGGTTTGGGACAGGGGACCGAAGCTTTCTTT. Amino acid sequence: CASGLGQGTEAFF. J is TRBJ1-1 and V is TRBV12-5; 8 bases line up with TRBD1. V was clipped by 1 base and J by 8 bases; unmatched bases: 3. The V gene's germline CDR1 is LGHNT and CDR2 FRNRAP. CDR3 length: 13 amino acids.

The genes are TRBV2 and TRBJ2-1, with a possible D match to TRBD2 (5 bases). The germline V gene has CDR1 SNHLY and CDR2 FYNNEI. V gave up 3 bases and J gave up 6 bases, with 21 bases separating them. The CDR3 has 17 residues. CDR3 protein: CASSEPPPLASINEQFF. The CDR3 coding sequence is TGTGCCAGCAGTGAGCCCCCTCCGCTAGCATCGATCAATGAGCAGTTCTTC.

This chain joins TRBV20-1 and TRBJ2-1; D remains ambiguous. Germline V gene lookup returns CDR1 DFQATT and CDR2 SNEGSKA (reference sequence). Trimming left V 3 bases short and J 6 bases short, with 3 bases between. The CDR3 is 10 residues long. CDR3 DNA: TGCAGTGCTAGGCGCAATGAGCAGTTCTTC. This encodes CSARRNEQFF.

This clone appeared a single time. CDR3 nucleotide sequence: TGTGCCAGCAGCGATAGCGGGAGCACAGATACGCAGTATTTT. Translating it yields CASSDSGSTDTQYF. This chain uses TRBV9 with TRBJ2-3; 7 bases agree with TRBD2. From germline, CDR1 is SGDLS and CDR2 YYNGEE. Trimming cost V 3 bases and J 0 bases; bases outside gene matches: 1. The CDR3 loop spans 14 amino acids.

This chain connects TRBV19 to TRBJ2-7; 7 bases match TRBD1. This CDR3 has 14 residues. The germline V gene has CDR1 LNHDA and CDR2 SQIVND (reference sequence). Trimming took 4 bases from V and 5 from J; bases not matched to a gene: 8. CDR3 coding DNA: TGTGCCAGTAGTAATACAGGGGTTGGCGACGAGCAGTACTTC. This sequence encodes CASSNTGVGDEQYF.

The chain couples TRBV25-1 to TRBJ2-5, with 12 positions matching TRBD2. Germline assignment: CDR1 MGHDK and CDR2 SYGVNS. The CDR3 loop spans 15 amino acids. The V segment lost 6 bases and the J segment 2 bases; nucleotides outside the gene matches: 4. The CDR3 sequence is CASRITSGGQETQYF. CDR3 nucleotides: TGTGCCAGCAGGATTACTAGCGGGGGGCAAGAGACCCAGTACTTC.

The V call is TRBV27, the J call TRBJ2-5, with 7 bases that match TRBD2. V trimming: 0 bases; J trimming: 5 bases; junction bases outside the gene matches: 3. The germline V gene has CDR1 MNHEY and CDR2 SMNVEV (reference sequence). The CDR3 sequence is 14 residues long. This CDR3 is CASSLSSGRETQYF. The CDR3 DNA is TGTGCCAGCAGTTTATCATCCGGGAGGGAGACCCAGTACTTC.